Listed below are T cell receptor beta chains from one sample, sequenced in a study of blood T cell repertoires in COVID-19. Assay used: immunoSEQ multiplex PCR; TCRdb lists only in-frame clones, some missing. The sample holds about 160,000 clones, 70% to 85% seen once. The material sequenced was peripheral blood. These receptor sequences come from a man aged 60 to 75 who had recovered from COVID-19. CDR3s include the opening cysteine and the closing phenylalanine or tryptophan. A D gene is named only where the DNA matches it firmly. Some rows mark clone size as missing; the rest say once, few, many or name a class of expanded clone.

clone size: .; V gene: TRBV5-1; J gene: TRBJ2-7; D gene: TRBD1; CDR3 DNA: TGCGCCAGCAGCTTGAGACAGGGTACCCTCGAGCAGTACTTC; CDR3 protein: CASSLRQGTLEQYF
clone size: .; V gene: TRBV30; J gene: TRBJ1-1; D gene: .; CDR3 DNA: TGTGCCTGGAGTATTACAGGGAAGAACACTGAAGCTTTCTTT; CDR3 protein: CAWSITGKNTEAFF
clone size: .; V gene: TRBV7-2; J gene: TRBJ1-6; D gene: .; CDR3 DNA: TGTGCCAGCAGCTTATTTCCTAGCAGCCAAGGTTCACCCCTCCACTTT; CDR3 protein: CASSLFPSSQGSPLHF
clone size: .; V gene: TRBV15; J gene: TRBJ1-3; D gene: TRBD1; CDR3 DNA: TGTGCCACCAGCCGGGACAGGGGGCCGGCTGGAAACACCATATATTTT; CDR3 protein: CATSRDRGPAGNTIYF
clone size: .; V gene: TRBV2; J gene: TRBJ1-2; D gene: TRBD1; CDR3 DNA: TGTGCCAGCAGTTACAGGGGCGAGGATGGCTACACCTTC; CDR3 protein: CASSYRGEDGYTF
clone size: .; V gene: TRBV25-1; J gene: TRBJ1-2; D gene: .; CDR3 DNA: TGTGCCAGCAGTGAATATACGGGAAGGGACTATGGCTACACCTTC; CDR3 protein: CASSEYTGRDYGYTF
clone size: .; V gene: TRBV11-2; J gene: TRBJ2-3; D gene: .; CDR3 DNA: TGTGCCAGCAGCCTAACAGATACGCAGTATTTT; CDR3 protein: CASSLTDTQYF
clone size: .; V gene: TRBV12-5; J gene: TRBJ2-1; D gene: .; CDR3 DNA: TGTGCTAGTGGTTATAGACAGTATGAGCAGTTCTTC; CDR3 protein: CASGYRQYEQFF
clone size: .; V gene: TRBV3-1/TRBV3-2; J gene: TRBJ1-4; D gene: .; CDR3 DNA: TGTGCCAGCAGCCAAGGGCTGGGAGGGGCAACTAATGAAAAACTGTTTTTT; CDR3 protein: CASSQGLGGATNEKLFF
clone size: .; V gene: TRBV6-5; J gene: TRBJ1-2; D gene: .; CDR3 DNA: TGTGCCAGCACCCCTCTGGGGGGAAGGGCTGGTGGCTACACCTTC; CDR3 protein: CASTPLGGRAGGYTF
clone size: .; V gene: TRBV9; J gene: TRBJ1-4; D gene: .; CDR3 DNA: TGTGCCAGCAGCGTAGGGGCAGGGTTGGGGGAAAAACTGTTTTTT; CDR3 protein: CASSVGAGLGEKLFF
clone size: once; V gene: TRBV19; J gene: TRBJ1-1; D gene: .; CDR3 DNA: TGTGCCAGTAGTAGAGGGACACTGAACACTGAAGCTTTCTTT; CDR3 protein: CASSRGTLNTEAFF
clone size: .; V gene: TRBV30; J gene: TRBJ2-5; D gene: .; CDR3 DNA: TGTGCCTGGAGTGTCTATGTCAGGGAGACCCAGTACTTC; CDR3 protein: CAWSVYVRETQYF
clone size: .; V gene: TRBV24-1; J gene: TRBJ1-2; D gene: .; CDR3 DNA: TGTGCCACCAGTGATTTCTTAGGAGATGGCTACACCTTC; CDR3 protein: CATSDFLGDGYTF
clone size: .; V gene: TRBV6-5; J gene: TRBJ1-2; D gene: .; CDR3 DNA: TGTGCCAGCAGTTACTTGGGGCTGAACTATGGCTACACCTTC; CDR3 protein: CASSYLGLNYGYTF
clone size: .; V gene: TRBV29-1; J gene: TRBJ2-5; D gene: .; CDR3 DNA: TGCAGCGGACAGGTCAGAGAGACCCAGTACTTC; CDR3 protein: CSGQVRETQYF
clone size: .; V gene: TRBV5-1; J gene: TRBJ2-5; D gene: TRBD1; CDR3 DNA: TGCGCCAGCAGCCATTGGGGACAGGATCAAGAGACCCAGTACTTC; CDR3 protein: CASSHWGQDQETQYF
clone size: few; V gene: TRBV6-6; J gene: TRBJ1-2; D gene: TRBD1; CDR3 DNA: TGTGCCAGCAGCCTAAACGCGGACAGGGGGAACTATGGCTACACCTTC; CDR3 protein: CASSLNADRGNYGYTF
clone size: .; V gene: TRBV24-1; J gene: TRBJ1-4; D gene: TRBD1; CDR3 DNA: TGTGCCACCAGTGAAACGGGACAGGGTGGGGAAAAACTGTTTTTT; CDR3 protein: CATSETGQGGEKLFF
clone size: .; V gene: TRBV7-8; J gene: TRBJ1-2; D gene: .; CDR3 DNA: TGTGCCAGCAGCTTAGCCGGGGGCTATGGCTACACCTTC; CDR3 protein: CASSLAGGYGYTF
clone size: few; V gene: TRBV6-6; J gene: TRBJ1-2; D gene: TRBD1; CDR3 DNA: TGTGCCAGCAGAAGACAGGGGGATAGCTATGGCTACACCTTC; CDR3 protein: CASRRQGDSYGYTF
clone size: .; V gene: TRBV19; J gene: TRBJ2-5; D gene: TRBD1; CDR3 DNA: TGTGCCAGTAGTAGGGGACAGGGACTCGCCCAGTACTTC; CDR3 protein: CASSRGQGLAQYF
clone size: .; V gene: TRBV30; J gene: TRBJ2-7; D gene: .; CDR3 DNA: TGTGCCTGGAGTGGGCAATACAGAGGGTACGAGCAGTACTTC; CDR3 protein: CAWSGQYRGYEQYF
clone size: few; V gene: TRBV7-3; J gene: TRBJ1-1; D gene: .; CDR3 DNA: TGTGCCAGCAGCCCCGTGGCGGGTGTTAGTGAAGCTTTCTTT; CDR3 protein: CASSPVAGVSEAFF
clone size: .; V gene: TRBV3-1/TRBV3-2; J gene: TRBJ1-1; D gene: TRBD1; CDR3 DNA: TGTGCCAGCAGCCCGCGGACAGGGGGAGTGAACACTGAAGCTTTCTTT; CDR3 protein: CASSPRTGGVNTEAFF
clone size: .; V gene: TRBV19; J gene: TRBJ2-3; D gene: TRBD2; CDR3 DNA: TGTGCCAGTAGTACGAGACTAGCAGTTAGCACAGATACGCAGTATTTT; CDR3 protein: CASSTRLAVSTDTQYF
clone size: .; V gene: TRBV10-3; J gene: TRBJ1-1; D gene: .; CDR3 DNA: TGTGCCACTCTCCGACAGGTGGGGGGGGCCACTGAAGCTTTCTTT; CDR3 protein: CATLRQVGGATEAFF
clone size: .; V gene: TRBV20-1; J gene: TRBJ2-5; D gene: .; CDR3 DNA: TGCAGTGCTCTCGGTGAGACCCAGTACTTC; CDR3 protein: CSALGETQYF
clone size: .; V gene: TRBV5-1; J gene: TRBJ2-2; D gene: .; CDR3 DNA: TGCGCCAGCCAAGACAGGAACACCGGGGAGCTGTTTTTT; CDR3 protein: CASQDRNTGELFF
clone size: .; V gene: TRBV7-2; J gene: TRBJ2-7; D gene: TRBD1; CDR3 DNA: TGTGCCAGCAGCTTAGACGGGACAGGGGGGTACGAGCAGTACTTC; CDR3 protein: CASSLDGTGGYEQYF
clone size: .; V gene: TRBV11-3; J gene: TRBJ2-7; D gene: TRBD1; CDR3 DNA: TGTGCCAGCAGCCCAGGACAGGGTCTAAACGAGCAGTACTTC; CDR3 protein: CASSPGQGLNEQYF
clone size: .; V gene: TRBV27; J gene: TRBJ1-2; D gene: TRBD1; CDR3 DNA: TGTGCCAGCAAGCTATCTCTCGGGACAGCTTATGGCTACACCTTC; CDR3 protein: CASKLSLGTAYGYTF
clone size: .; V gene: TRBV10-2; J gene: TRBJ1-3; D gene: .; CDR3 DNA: TGCGCCAGCAGTGCTCGCGAACCCTACTCTGGAAACACCATATATTTT; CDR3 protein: CASSAREPYSGNTIYF
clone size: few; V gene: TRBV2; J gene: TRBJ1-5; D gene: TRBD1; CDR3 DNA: TGTGCCAGCGATTGGACAGGGGGCAGGGAGCCCCAGCATTTT; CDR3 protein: CASDWTGGREPQHF
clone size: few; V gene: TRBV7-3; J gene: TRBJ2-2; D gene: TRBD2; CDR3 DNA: TGTGCCAGCAGCGCCCACCGGGGGGGAGGGTCGAACACCGGGGAGCTGTTTTTT; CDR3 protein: CASSAHRGGGSNTGELFF
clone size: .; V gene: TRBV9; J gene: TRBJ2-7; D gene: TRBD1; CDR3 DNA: TGTGCCAGCAGCGTAGATACCAGGGGGGAGCAGTACTTC; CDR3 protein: CASSVDTRGEQYF
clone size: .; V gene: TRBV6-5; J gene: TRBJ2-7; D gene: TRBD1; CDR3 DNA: TGTGCCAGCAGTTACTCCGAGCAGGGGGCTAACGAGCAGTACTTC; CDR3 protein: CASSYSEQGANEQYF